Described below is a single T cell receptor (beta chain) sequence and its context. Its antigen is not identified. The source of the sample is a study of human T cells and chemical hapten exposure. Study findings and constraints: Expanded TCRs grouped into significantly more large CDR3 similarity clusters than controls produced.

Time point in this sample: patch test 2, 6 weeks after DPC sensitization. Treatment specified: therapeutic diphenylcyclopropenone sensitization with weekly scalp DPC. Only after blood had been drawn was each patch test applied. The CDR3 loop spans 13 amino acids. Germline values: CDR1 GTSNPN, CDR2 SVGIG (reference sequence). V lost 7 bases to trimming and J lost 3 bases; unmatched junction nucleotides: 6. MiXCR, run by TCRdb on the RACE reads, gives a single entry per CDR3 protein. The sample yields around 100,000 distinct CDR3 sequences, 10% to 12% seen once. The sample here was whole blood, taken in connection with sensitization to the hapten diphenylcyclopropenone (DPC). The chain employs TRBV30 and TRBJ2-5, with TRBD1 identical over 9 bases. This TCR derives from a woman aged 40 to 50 with alopecia areata. Some clones in this sample may be carry-over from other donors' samples. This chain's CDR3 is CAFRDRAKETQYF. The CDR3 DNA reads as TGTGCCTTTCGGGACAGGGCCAAAGAGACCCAGTACTTC.